Included here is one TCR beta chain sequence, with context. It has no known antigen specificity. The sample holds no much larger clone one base away, and base qualities are not on file. The data stem from a study of identifying expanded T cells in peripheral blood (dated by TCRdb to the late 2010s). Notes on the research overall: Four technical replicates, made by sequencing separate aliquots from the same pool of genomic DNA, were compared pairwise. General findings and caveats noted by the study authors: Both the number of clones called differentially abundant and the false-positive rate were significantly reduced by the beta-binomial model across all healthy-donor time intervals. Across all healthy donors, variance in clone template counts between roughly two-week samples was found to increase significantly with total template count. The binomial model flagged roughly 1.3 differentially abundant clones between technical replicates but about 16.4 over around two weeks and 19 to 20 over four weeks. It was expected by the authors that biological variance in healthy repertoires might increase further over much longer intervals, such as months to years.

During the collection period, no infections or other immune events were recorded for the healthy donors. Time-dependent variance in a beta-binomial model of T-cell clone differential abundance was calibrated using healthy-donor blood repertoires as a training cohort. The training cohort included 10 or so healthy donors, of whom 3 were female and 7 were male. Donor ages ranged from 29 to 64 years, with an average of about 44 years. Whole blood was collected from each healthy donor at three time points spaced approximately 13 days apart and obtained from a commercial supplier. Genomic DNA was extracted from unsorted whole blood for immunosequencing. TCRbeta CDR3 regions were profiled with the immunoSEQ Assay using bias-controlled multiplex PCR amplification of genomic DNA. Regarding the original processing steps: To quantify the absolute abundance of each unique TCRbeta CDR3 region, the sequences were collapsed and filtered. Two models were used to test differential abundance: a binomial model (Fisher-equivalent) and a beta-binomial model that adds time-dependent variance fitted from healthy donors. Any clone with fewer than 5 combined templates was excluded, and a clone was called differentially abundant if its Benjamini-Hochberg FDR was below 0.01. Beta-binomial variance was modeled as a function of total template count across the two samples using the form v = (b*log(k)+a)^2. TCRdb mirrors the immuneACCESS table, restricted to in-frame sequences. Some clones are absent from its copies; in checked studies, under half trace to an unresolved V gene, and the reason for the others is unknown. For V, J and clone size, that table is used; D and trimming come from the DNA. Counted in this sample were about 97,000 clones; 70% to 90% of them appeared once. Clones ranked in the top ten supply approximately 14% of the sample.

The junction shows trimming of 4 bases on V and 6 bases on J, and the gene matches do not reach 5 bases of it. Reading the germline V gene gives CDR1 SGHRS and CDR2 YFSETQ. The CDR3, from cysteine to phenylalanine, totals 13 residues. Only CDR3 DNA is held: 39 bases, read in frame from base 1. The chain is encoded by TRBV5-1 joined to TRBJ1-2, and TRBD1 aligns with 8 junction nucleotides. Sequenced material: blood. The sequence came from a person aged 18-70 years in good health. The nucleotides read TGCGCCAGCAGCGCGGACAGGGCTGATGGCTACACCTTC. It translates to CASSADRADGYTF.